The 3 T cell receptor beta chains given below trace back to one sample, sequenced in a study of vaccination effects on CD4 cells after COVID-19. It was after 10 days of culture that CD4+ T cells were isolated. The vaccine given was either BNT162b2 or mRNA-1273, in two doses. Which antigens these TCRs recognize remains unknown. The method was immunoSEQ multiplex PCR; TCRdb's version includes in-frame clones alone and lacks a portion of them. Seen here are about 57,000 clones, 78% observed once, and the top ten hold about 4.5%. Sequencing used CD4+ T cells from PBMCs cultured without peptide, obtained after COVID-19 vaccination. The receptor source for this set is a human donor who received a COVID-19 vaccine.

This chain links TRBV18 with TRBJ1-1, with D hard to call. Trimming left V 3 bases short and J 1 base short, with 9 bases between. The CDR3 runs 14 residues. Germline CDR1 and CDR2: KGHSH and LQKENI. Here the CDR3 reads CASSPGQRNTEAFF. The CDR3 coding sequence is TGTGCCAGCTCACCCGGGCAGAGGAACACTGAAGCTTTCTTT. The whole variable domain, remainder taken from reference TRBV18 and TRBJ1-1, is NAGVMQNPRHLVRRRGQEARLRCSPMKGHSHVYWYRQLPEEGLKFMVYLQKENIIDESGMPKERFSAEFPKEGPSILRIQQVVRGDSAAYFCASSPGQRNTEAFFGQGTRLTVV.

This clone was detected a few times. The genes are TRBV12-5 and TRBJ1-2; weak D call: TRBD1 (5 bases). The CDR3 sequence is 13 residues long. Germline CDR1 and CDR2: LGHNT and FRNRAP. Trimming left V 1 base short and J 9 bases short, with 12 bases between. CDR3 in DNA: TGTGCTAGTGGTTTGGGGTCAGGGCGCAGCTACACCTTC. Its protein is CASGLGSGRSYTF.

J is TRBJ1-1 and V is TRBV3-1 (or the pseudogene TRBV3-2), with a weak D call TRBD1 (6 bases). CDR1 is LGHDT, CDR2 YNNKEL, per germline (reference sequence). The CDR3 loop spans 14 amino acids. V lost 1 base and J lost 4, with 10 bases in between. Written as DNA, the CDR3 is TGTGCCAGCAGCCAAGTGATGGGGGCCACTGAAGCTTTCTTT. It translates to CASSQVMGATEAFF.